The rows below give T cell receptor beta chains drawn from one sample of a study of shared clonotypes between healthy human individuals. Data came from immunoSEQ multiplex PCR; TCRdb stores just in-frame clones and leaves some out. The table has around 2.1 million clones, approximately 94% seen once. The sample comprised naive CD4+ T cells sorted from blood. Receptors originate from a man in his late teens or twenties in good health. Each CDR3 is given with its conserved first and last residue. Fields, in order: V gene, J gene, CDR3 protein.

>TRBV6-1|TRBJ2-3
CASSGGGARTDTQYF
>TRBV6-1|TRBJ1-6
CASSEGQGWGSPLHF
>TRBV7-9|TRBJ2-2
CASSLKGGLAENNTGELFF
>TRBV11-2|TRBJ2-1
CASSPTNIGQFF
>TRBV2|TRBJ2-5
CASIRGRETQYF
>TRBV29-1|TRBJ2-1
CSDQGRGNEQFF
>TRBV20-1|TRBJ2-5
CSARRGETQYF
>TRBV7-2|TRBJ2-1
CASSSWDPPREQFF
>TRBV5-1|TRBJ2-5
CASRGDRGQETQYF
>TRBV5-4|TRBJ1-6
CASSFSGVGSPLHF
>TRBV7-9|TRBJ2-1
CASSIGTYDSYNEQFF
>TRBV11-2|TRBJ2-4
CASSLGRGTGGLAKNIQYF
>TRBV7-2|TRBJ1-5
CASSFPNQPQHF
>TRBV29-1|TRBJ1-2
CSVVPRGFVGYTF
>TRBV5-4|TRBJ2-7
CASSLIETGREQYF
>TRBV7-9|TRBJ2-3
CASSFESAGADTQYF
>TRBV18|TRBJ1-5
CASSQTGGNQPQHF
>TRBV19|TRBJ1-2
CASSSWTELNGYTF
>TRBV28|TRBJ1-6
CASSLYNSPLHF
>TRBV19|TRBJ1-2
CASSPPGSIPYGYTF
>TRBV30|TRBJ1-3
CAWLDRSSGNTIYF
>TRBV30|TRBJ2-4
CAWTPREGKGNIQYF
>TRBV10-3|TRBJ1-4
CAISESGRGNEKLFF
>TRBV7-2|TRBJ2-5
CASSLAPGLAGAGETQYF
>TRBV6-1|TRBJ2-7
CASSAGWSGLNSYEQYF
>TRBV11-1|TRBJ2-3
CASSLRAAYTDTQYF
>TRBV5-1|TRBJ2-2
CASSLAQYTGELFF
>TRBV10-3|TRBJ1-3
CAITTGFSGNTIYF
>TRBV30|TRBJ1-1
CAWSQQGGNTEAFF
>TRBV9|TRBJ1-4
CASSSGSGLFF
>TRBV19|TRBJ1-6
CASSISSGNSPLHF
>TRBV5-4|TRBJ2-3
CASRRGSLGSTDTQYF
>TRBV27|TRBJ1-2
CASSLAGIDNYGYTF
>TRBV5-1|TRBJ1-4
CASREGRNEKLFF
>TRBV11-2|TRBJ2-2
CASNWGNGELFF
>TRBV30|TRBJ2-7
CAWAGGDEQYF
>TRBV18|TRBJ2-3
CASSGTGGADTQYF
>TRBV18|TRBJ1-5
CASSPGATDQPQHF
>TRBV2|TRBJ2-1
CASRGGQQYNEQFF
>TRBV28|TRBJ2-7
CASSPAGTSPEQYF
>TRBV4-1|TRBJ1-2
CASSQDMLSNYGYTF
>TRBV6-6|TRBJ2-2
CASVFLHGTYTGELFF
>TRBV30|TRBJ2-5
CAWSGETQYF
>TRBV6-5|TRBJ1-5
CASSRGSNQPQHF
>TRBV7-8|TRBJ1-3
CASTGDSSRGGNTIYF
>TRBV27|TRBJ1-6
CASSLRGHYNSPLHF
>TRBV6-5|TRBJ1-6
CASSDVVDSPLHF
>TRBV7-2|TRBJ2-7
CASSRDSSYEQYF
>TRBV18|TRBJ1-2
CASSPGVEGEDYGYTF
>TRBV15|TRBJ2-7
CATSPLEESSYEQYF
>TRBV2|TRBJ2-2
CASSEPTGRVTGELFF
>TRBV7-2|TRBJ1-3
CASSLNRGTGNTIYF
>TRBV5-1|TRBJ2-7
CASSTGGTELYEQYF
>TRBV28|TRBJ1-2
CASSLSLGSYGYTF